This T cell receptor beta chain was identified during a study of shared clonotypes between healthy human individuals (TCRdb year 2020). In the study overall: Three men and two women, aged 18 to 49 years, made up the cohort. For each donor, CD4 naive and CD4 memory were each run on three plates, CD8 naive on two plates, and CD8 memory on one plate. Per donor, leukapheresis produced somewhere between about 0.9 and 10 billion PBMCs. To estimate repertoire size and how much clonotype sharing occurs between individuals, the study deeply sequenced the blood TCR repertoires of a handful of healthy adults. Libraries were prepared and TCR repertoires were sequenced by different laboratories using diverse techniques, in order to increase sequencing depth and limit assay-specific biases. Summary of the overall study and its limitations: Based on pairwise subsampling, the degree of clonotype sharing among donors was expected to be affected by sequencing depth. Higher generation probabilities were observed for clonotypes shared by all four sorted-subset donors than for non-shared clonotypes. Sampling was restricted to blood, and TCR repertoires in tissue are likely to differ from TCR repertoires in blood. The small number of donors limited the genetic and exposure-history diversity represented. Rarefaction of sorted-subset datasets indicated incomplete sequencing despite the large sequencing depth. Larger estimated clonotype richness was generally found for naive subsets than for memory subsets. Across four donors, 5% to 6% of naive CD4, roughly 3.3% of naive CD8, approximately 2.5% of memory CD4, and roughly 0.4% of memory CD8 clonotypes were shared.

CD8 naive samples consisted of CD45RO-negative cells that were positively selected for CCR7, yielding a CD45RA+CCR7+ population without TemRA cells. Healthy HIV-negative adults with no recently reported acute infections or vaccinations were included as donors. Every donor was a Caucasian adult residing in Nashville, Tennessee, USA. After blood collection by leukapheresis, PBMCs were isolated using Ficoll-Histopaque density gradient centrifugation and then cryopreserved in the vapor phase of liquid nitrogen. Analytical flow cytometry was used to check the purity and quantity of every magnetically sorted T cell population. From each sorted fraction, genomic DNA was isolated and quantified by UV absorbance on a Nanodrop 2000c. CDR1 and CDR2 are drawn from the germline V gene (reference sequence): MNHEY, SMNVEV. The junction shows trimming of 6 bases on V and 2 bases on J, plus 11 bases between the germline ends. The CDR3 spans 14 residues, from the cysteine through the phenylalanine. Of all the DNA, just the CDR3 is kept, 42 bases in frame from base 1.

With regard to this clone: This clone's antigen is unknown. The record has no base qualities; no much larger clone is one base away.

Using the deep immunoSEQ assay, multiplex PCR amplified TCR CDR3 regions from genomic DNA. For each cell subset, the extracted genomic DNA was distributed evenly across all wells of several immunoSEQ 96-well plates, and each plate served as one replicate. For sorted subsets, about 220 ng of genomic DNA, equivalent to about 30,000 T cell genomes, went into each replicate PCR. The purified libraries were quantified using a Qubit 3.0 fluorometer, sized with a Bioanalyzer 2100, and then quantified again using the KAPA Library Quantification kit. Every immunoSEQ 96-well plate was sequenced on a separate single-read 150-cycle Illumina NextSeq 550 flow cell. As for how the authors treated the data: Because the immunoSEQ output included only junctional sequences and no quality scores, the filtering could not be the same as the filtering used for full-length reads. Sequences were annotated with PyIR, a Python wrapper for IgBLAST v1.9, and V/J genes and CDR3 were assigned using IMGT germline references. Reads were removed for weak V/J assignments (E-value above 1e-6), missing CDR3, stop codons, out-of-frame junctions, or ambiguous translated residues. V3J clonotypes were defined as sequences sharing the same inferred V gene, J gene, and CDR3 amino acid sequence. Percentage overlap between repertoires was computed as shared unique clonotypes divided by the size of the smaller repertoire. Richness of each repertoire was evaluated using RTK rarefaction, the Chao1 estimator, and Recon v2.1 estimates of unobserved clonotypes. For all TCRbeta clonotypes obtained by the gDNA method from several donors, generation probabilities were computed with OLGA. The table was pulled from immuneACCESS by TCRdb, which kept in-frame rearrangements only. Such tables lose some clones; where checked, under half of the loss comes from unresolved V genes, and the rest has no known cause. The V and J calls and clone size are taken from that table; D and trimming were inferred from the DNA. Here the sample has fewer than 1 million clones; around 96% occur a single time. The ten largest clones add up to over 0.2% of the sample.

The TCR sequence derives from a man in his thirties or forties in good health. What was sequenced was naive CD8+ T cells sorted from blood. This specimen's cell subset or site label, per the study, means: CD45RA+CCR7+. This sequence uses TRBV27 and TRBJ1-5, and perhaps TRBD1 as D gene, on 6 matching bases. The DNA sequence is TGTGCCAGCAGGTCAGGGGCGCGCAATCAGCCCCAGCATTTT. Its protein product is CASRSGARNQPQHF.